Following are 9 T cell receptor beta chains from one sample sequenced in a study of cytomegalovirus exposure and HLA in healthy donors. 60 Vbeta and 13 Jbeta primers were used in PCR. The method was immunoSEQ multiplex PCR; TCRdb's version includes in-frame clones alone and lacks a portion of them. The sample holds 100,000 or so clones; over 80% are singletons and the top ten take about 6.9%. Sequenced input: PBMCs. The receptors derive from a young man in good health and CMV-seropositive.

V and J are TRBV29-1 and TRBJ2-5; D may be TRBD2 (5 bases). The CDR3 is 13 residues long. Trimming pared 6 bases from V and 1 base from J, leaving 12 bases between. The germline CDR1 and CDR2 sequences are SQVTM and ANQGSEA. The CDR3 is CSVDFRVQETQYF. DNA of the CDR3: TGCAGCGTGGACTTCCGAGTCCAAGAGACCCAGTACTTC.

The chain has TRBV4-2 and TRBJ2-3, with 7 nucleotides matching TRBD2. Germline CDR1 is LGHNA and CDR2 is YNFKEQ. This CDR3 spans 16 amino acids. V dropped 2 bases and J dropped 1; count of bases not matched to a gene: 6. CDR3 loop: CASSQPIAGGTDTQYF. CDR3 nucleotide sequence: TGTGCCAGCAGCCAACCTATAGCGGGCGGCACAGATACGCAGTATTTT.

The table lists this clone with a few counts. The chain couples TRBV30 to TRBJ1-2; TRBD1 might be the D (5 bases). The CDR3 is 15 residues long. Germline CDR1 GTSNPN, CDR2 SVGIG (reference sequence). V lost 5 bases to trimming and J lost 4 bases, with 20 bases between them. CDR3 region: CAWGGTREVVYGYTF. The CDR3 DNA sequence: TGTGCCTGGGGGGGAACTAGGGAGGTCGTCTATGGCTACACCTTC. Full variable domain (outside the CDR3, taken from reference TRBV30 and TRBJ1-2): SQTIHQWPATLVQPVGSPLSLECTVEGTSNPNLYWYRQAAGRGLQLLFYSVGIGQISSEVPQNLSASRPQDRQFILSSKKLLLSDSGFYLCAWGGTREVVYGYTFGSGTRLTVV.

V is TRBV28 and J is TRBJ1-1, with D possibly being TRBD1 (5 bases). V lost 7 bases to trimming and J lost 5 bases, with 14 bases between them. The CDR3 has 13 amino acids. Germline assignment: CDR1 MDHEN and CDR2 SYDVKM. The CDR3 here is CASIYTGGTEAFF. The CDR3 bases are TGTGCCAGCATATACACAGGTGGGACTGAAGCTTTCTTT.

This chain uses TRBV6-6 with TRBJ2-7; no reliable D call. CDR1 MNHNY and CDR2 SVGAGI come from the germline V gene (reference sequence). This CDR3 is 13 amino acids long. Trimming took 3 bases from V and 2 from J, leaving 8 bases between them. CDR3 region: CASSYLLPYEQYF. DNA of the CDR3: TGTGCCAGCAGTTATCTCCTACCCTACGAGCAGTACTTC.

The chain links TRBV6-1 to TRBJ2-3; tentative D call: TRBD1 (6 bases). Germline V gene sequence: CDR1 MNHNS, CDR2 SASEGT. The CDR3 extends over 15 amino acids. V shed 4 bases and J shed 6 bases, with 17 bases lying between them. DNA for the CDR3: TGTGCCAGCAGTGCAACAAGGGACATGACCGATACGCAGTATTTT. Its translation is CASSATRDMTDTQYF.

The CDR3 bases are TGTGCCAGTAGTGCCACGACAGGGGGCGGGAATTCACCCCTCCACTTT. Encoded protein: CASSATTGGGNSPLHF. The rearrangement uses TRBV19 and TRBJ1-6; 10 nucleotides line up with TRBD1. The length of the CDR3 is 16 residues. CDR1 and CDR2 from the germline V gene are LNHDA and SQIVND (reference sequence). The J segment lost 7 bases and the V segment lost 5 bases, leaving 8 bases of the junction unmatched.

The CDR3 coding sequence is TGTGCCAGCTCACCCCGACAGAGCTCTGGGGCCAACGTCCTGACTTTC. Protein: CASSPRQSSGANVLTF. J is TRBJ2-6 and V is TRBV18; D is possibly TRBD1 (5 bases). In germline, CDR1 is KGHSH, CDR2 LQKENI. The V gene lost 3 bases and the J gene lost 0 bases, with 9 bases spanning the gap. The CDR3 totals 16 residues.

This clone was seen a handful of times. The chain uses TRBV7-9 and TRBJ2-5; 9 nucleotides align to TRBD2. The germline CDR1 and CDR2 sequences are SEHNR and FQNEAQ (reference sequence). The CDR3 runs 16 residues. The V gene end was trimmed by 5 bases and the J gene end by 5 bases; junction bases not matched to a gene: 12. The CDR3 loop is CASSPRSGLAKETQYF. The DNA for the CDR3 is TGTGCCAGCAGCCCGCGGTCGGGACTAGCAAAGGAGACCCAGTACTTC. The variable domain in full, completed from reference TRBV7-9 and TRBJ2-5, reads DTGVSQNPRHKITKRGQNVTFRCDPISEHNRLYWYRQTLGQGPEFLTYFQNEAQLEKSRLLSDRFSAERPKGSFSTLEIQRTEQGDSAMYLCASSPRSGLAKETQYFGPGTRLLVL.